This T cell receptor beta chain comes out of a study of PD-1 blockade in classical Hodgkin lymphoma. V was pared by 4 bases and J by 2 bases, with 12 bases between. This CDR3 contains 13 residues. Germline V lookup: CDR1 SQVTM, CDR2 ANQGSEA. The data were produced by immunoSEQ multiplex PCR, yet TCRdb's version contains in-frame clones alone and is incomplete. The repertoire consists of roughly 150,000 clones, with 78% occurring once and the leading ten covering roughly a tenth. Brentuximab vedotin exposure varied, and every patient relapsed after autologous stem cell transplantation. The sample was peripheral blood mononuclear cells (PBMCs), taken before the second cycle of nivolumab. The TCR was taken from a human donor with classical Hodgkin lymphoma. This chain connects TRBV29-1 to TRBJ2-7; perhaps TRBD2 as D (6 bases). The DNA for the CDR3 is TGCAGCGTTGGGTCTAGCGCTGCCTACGAGCAGTACTTC. Its translation: CSVGSSAAYEQYF.